This TCR beta chain was found in a study of blood T cell repertoires in COVID-19. Study-wide background: COVID-19 samples, acute and convalescent, were from the United States, Italy and Spain.

Germline CDR1 SGHVS, CDR2 FNYEAQ. V shed 4 bases, J shed 5 bases, and the junction held 10 bases outside the gene matches. The CDR3 consists of 15 residues. Repertoires were generated with immunoSEQ multiplex PCR, while TCRdb's copy carries only in-frame clones and drops some. The sample includes 150,000 to 200,000 clones, roughly 82% seen only once; the top ten take 12% to 15%. This clone was seen once. This TCR was sampled from a man aged 45-65 years who had recovered from COVID-19. This sequence joins TRBV7-6 and TRBJ2-5, with 7 bases identical to TRBD1. Sequencing was performed on PBMCs or T cells enriched from blood (not recorded which). The CDR3: CASSSQDTRGETQYF. The CDR3 nucleotides read TGTGCCAGCAGCTCCCAGGACACCAGGGGGGAGACCCAGTACTTC.